This T cell receptor (beta chain) was recorded in a study of cytomegalovirus exposure and HLA in healthy donors. Broader study findings: Subsequent analysis showed first-cohort TCR clusters tending to co-occur in over a hundred validation repertoires. A list of approximately 150 TCR beta chains associated with cytomegalovirus was given.

Germline assignment: CDR1 LNHDA and CDR2 SQIVND (reference sequence). This CDR3 comprises 14 residues. Trimming left V 2 bases short and J 2 bases short, with 10 bases between. Generated by immunoSEQ multiplex PCR, the TCRdb table keeps only in-frame clones and is missing some. The sample holds fewer than 150,000 clones, about 90% seen once. Concerning this clone itself: Its specificity is unknown.

The donors were part of the roughly 130-subject validation cohort, which stood apart from the roughly 670-subject first cohort. J is TRBJ2-7 and V is TRBV19; weak D call: TRBD1 (5 bases). The sequenced material came from PBMCs. The TCR sequence derives from a young woman in good health and CMV-seropositive. CDR3 in DNA: TGTGCCAGTAGTATACAGGGATGGGCCTACGAGCAGTACTTC. Amino acids: CASSIQGWAYEQYF.